This T cell receptor (beta chain) was sequenced during a study of T cells in narcolepsy. Looked up from germline, CDR1 is KGHSH and CDR2 is LQKENI. The CDR3 totals 14 residues. J was trimmed by 3 bases and V by 3 bases; bases with no gene match: 2. In the case of this clone: Antigen unknown.

Clones were read by immunoSEQ multiplex PCR, and TCRdb kept only the in-frame ones, dropping some. In the table there are tens of thousands of clones, around 80% of which are singletons. Findings and limits, study-wide: Same-patient CSF and blood CD4+ T cell clonotypes included HCRT-specific and TRIB2-specific autoreactive ones. Healthy controls reportedly lacked the autoreactive clonotypes serially found in patients' blood. Autoreactive clone sequences were missing from some blood memory CD4+ repertoires.

The chain links TRBV18 to TRBJ2-7, with 10 bases that match TRBD1. This TCR derives from a human donor in good health. Sequencing was done on a sample of memory (CD45RA-) CD4+ T cells from blood. Here the CDR3 DNA reads TGTGCCAGCTCACCGGGACAGGGGAGCTACGAGCAGTACTTC. This sequence encodes CASSPGQGSYEQYF.